Below, one T cell receptor beta chain is given with its context. The data belong to a study of cytomegalovirus exposure and HLA in healthy donors. Germline CDR1 SGDLS, CDR2 YYNGEE. Trimming at V came to 4 bases and at J to 5 bases, leaving 11 bases not matched to a gene. This CDR3 region has 16 residues. The PCR was carried out with 60 Vbeta primers and 13 Jbeta primers. Libraries were prepared by immunoSEQ multiplex PCR; TCRdb keeps only in-frame clonotypes and omits some of them. Of about 130,000 clones detected, around 77% appear once; the ten largest clones hold 4.2%. This sequence originates from a male donor in good health and CMV-seropositive. Material for sequencing was PBMCs. The genes are TRBV9 and TRBJ2-7; the match to TRBD2 covers 11 bases. This CDR3 is CASSRTLLAGVHEQYF. In nucleotides, the CDR3 is TGTGCCAGCAGCCGGACCCTACTAGCGGGAGTACACGAGCAGTACTTC.